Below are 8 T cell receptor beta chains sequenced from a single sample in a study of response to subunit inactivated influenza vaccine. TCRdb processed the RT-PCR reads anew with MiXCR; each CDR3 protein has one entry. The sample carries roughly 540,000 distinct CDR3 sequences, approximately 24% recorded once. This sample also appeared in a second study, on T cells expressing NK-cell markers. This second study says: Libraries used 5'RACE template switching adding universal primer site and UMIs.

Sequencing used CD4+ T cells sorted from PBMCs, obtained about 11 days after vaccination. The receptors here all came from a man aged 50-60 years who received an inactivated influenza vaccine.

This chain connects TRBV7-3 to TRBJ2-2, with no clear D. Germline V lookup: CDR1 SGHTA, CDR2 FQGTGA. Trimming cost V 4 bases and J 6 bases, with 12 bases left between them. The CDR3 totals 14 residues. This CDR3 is CASSWAPRAGELFF. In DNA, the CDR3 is TGTGCCAGCAGCTGGGCTCCTCGGGCCGGGGAGCTGTTTTTT.

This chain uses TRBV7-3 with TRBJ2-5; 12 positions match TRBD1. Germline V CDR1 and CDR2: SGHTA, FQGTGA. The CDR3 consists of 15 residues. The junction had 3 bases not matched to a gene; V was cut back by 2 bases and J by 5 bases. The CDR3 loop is CASSLGTGGRETQYF. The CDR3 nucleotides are TGTGCCAGCAGCTTAGGGACAGGGGGCAGGGAGACCCAGTACTTC.

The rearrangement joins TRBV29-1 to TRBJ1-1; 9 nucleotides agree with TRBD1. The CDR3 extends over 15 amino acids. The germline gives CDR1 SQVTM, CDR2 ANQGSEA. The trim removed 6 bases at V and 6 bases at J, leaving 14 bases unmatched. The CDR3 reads CSVPSGTGSLPEAFF. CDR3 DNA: TGCAGCGTGCCTTCCGGGACAGGGAGTTTGCCTGAAGCTTTCTTT.

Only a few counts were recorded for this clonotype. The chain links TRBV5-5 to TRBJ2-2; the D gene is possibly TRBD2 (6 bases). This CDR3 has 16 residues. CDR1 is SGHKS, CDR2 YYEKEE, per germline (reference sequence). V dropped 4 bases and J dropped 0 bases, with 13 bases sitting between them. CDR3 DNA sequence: TGTGCCAGCAGCGCGGGATCGGGAGCGAACACCGGGGAGCTGTTTTTT. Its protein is CASSAGSGANTGELFF.

The CDR3, as DNA: TGCAGTGCTAGTCCAGGGCTTAGCAATCAGCCCCAGCATTTT. Translating it yields CSASPGLSNQPQHF. The chain couples TRBV20-1 to TRBJ1-5, with D possibly matching TRBD1 (5 bases). This CDR3 spans 14 amino acids. The germline V and J ends were trimmed by 3 bases and 0 bases, with 9 bases remaining between them. Germline loops: CDR1 DFQATT, CDR2 SNEGSKA (reference sequence).

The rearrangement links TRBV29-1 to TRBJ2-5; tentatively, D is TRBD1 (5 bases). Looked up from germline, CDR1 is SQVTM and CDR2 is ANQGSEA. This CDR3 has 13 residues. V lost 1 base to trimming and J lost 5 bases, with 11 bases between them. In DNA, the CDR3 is TGCAGCGTTGAAGCCCCAGGGATGGAGACCCAGTACTTC. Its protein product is CSVEAPGMETQYF.

CDR3 in DNA: TGTGCCAGCAGCTATCGACTAGCGGGAGGGCCCGTCTCCTACAATGAGCAGTTCTTC. Its translation is CASSYRLAGGPVSYNEQFF. This sequence joins TRBV9 and TRBJ2-1; 14 nucleotides line up with TRBD2. The CDR3 length is 19 residues. V gave up 4 bases and J gave up 0 bases; unmatched junction bases: 9. In germline, CDR1 is SGDLS, CDR2 YYNGEE. Based on the CDR3 plus reference TRBV9 and TRBJ2-1, the full variable domain is DSGVTQTPKHLITATGQRVTLRCSPRSGDLSVYWYQQSLDQGLQFLIQYYNGEERAKGNILERFSAQQFPDLHSELNLSSLELGDSALYFCASSYRLAGGPVSYNEQFFGPGTRLTVL.

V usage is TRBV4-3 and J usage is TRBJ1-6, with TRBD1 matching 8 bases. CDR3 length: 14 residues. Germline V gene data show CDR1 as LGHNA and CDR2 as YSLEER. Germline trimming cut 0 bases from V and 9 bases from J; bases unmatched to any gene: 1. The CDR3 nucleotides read TGCGCCAGCAGCCAAGAGGACAGGGCTTCACCCCTCCACTTT. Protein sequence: CASSQEDRASPLHF.